This T cell receptor beta chain emerged from a study of radiotherapy plus CTLA-4 blockade in lung cancer. Study-wide context: Among enrolled patients, roughly 17% responded and around 30% achieved disease control.

Note on this clone: Its target is unknown.

TCRdb keeps only in-frame clones here, not all; method: immunoSEQ multiplex PCR. The sample carries nearly 95,000 clones, roughly 80% recorded once. Lung cancer patients with chemo-refractory metastatic non-small-cell disease were given focal radiation plus CTLA-4 blockade with ipilimumab. Trimming took off 6 bases at V and 2 bases at J, with 10 bases between the two ends. The CDR3 runs 13 residues. Germline V gives CDR1 MNHEY, CDR2 SVGAGI. General study points: Reportedly, early blood T cell clone dynamics best predicted response, with interferon-beta. Researchers report tumor-derived TCR clones expanding in blood after radiotherapy plus ipilimumab.

The chain carries TRBV6-5 and TRBJ2-5; no reliable D call. This sample comprised peripheral blood, obtained from a patient treated with radiotherapy plus ipilimumab. The clonotype was recovered from a human donor with non-small cell lung cancer that progressed on radiotherapy plus ipilimumab. CDR3 amino acids: CASSLGFQETQYF. Here the CDR3 DNA reads TGTGCCAGCAGCCTCGGGTTTCAAGAGACCCAGTACTTC.